This entry concerns a single T cell receptor (beta chain). The assay was immunoSEQ multiplex PCR, and TCRdb's table has in-frame clones only and misses some. This table has fewer than 200,000 clones, 81% appearing once. The germline V and J ends were trimmed by 1 base and 0 bases, with 13 bases remaining between them. The germline gives CDR1 SNHLY, CDR2 FYNNEI. The CDR3 runs to 17 residues. These data originate in a study of blood T cell repertoires in COVID-19. Study overall: COVID-19 samples from acute and convalescent phases originated in the United States, Italy and Spain. T cells, B-cell-depleted T cells, or PBMCs provided the cDNA or gDNA that served as material.

Patients at the Seattle site were enrolled during active infection and followed longitudinally. The chain links TRBV2 to TRBJ1-5, with TRBD1 as a possible D gene (5 bases). This receptor was identified in a woman at least 80 years old with COVID-19, enrolled during active disease. The sample comprised peripheral blood. The CDR3 DNA reads as TGTGCCAGCAGTGAAGGGGCAGGGCTCTATAGCAATCAGCCCCAGCATTTT. Encoded protein: CASSEGAGLYSNQPQHF.